A selection of T cell receptor beta chains follows, all from one sample in a study of control samples from healthy donors and cancer patients. Some clones are missing from TCRdb's copy, which holds only in-frame ones; the method was immunoSEQ multiplex PCR. This table has 150,000 or so clones, under 95% appearing once. Input material: blood. These receptors were taken from a man aged 18 to 30 in good health. Both conserved end residues are part of each CDR3. The D gene is left open where the match is weak. Clone size, where shown, is once, few, many, or a class for clones that have expanded.

J: TRBJ2-7; V: TRBV5-4; size: .; D: TRBD1; DNA: TGTGCCAGCAGCTGGGGACAGACCTCCTACGAGCAGTACTTC; CDR3: CASSWGQTSYEQYF
J: TRBJ2-3; V: TRBV2; size: .; D: .; DNA: TGTGCCAGCAGCCCCGGACTACGCACAGATACGCAGTATTTT; CDR3: CASSPGLRTDTQYF
J: TRBJ2-3; V: TRBV29-1; size: .; D: .; DNA: TGCAGCGTCCTCGGGGTCCCTAGCACAGATACGCAGTATTTT; CDR3: CSVLGVPSTDTQYF
J: TRBJ1-5; V: TRBV12-3/TRBV12-4; size: once; D: .; DNA: TGTGCCAGCAGGGCGGTCGGGAATCAGCCCCAGCATTTT; CDR3: CASRAVGNQPQHF
J: TRBJ2-7; V: TRBV4-1; size: .; D: TRBD1; DNA: TGCGCCAGCAGCCTACAGGGGGCGCGTGAGCAGTACTTC; CDR3: CASSLQGAREQYF
J: TRBJ1-5; V: TRBV7-3; size: .; D: .; DNA: TGTGCCAGCAGCCCAGCCCCCAATCAGCCCCAGCATTTT; CDR3: CASSPAPNQPQHF
J: TRBJ1-1; V: TRBV7-8; size: once; D: .; DNA: TGTGCCAGCAGCTCTCAGACTCCACAGGTGAACACTGAAGCTTTCTTT; CDR3: CASSSQTPQVNTEAFF
J: TRBJ1-2; V: TRBV10-2; size: .; D: .; DNA: TGCGCCAGCAGGGTTGGGACTCGGGGCTACACCTTC; CDR3: CASRVGTRGYTF
J: TRBJ1-6; V: TRBV2; size: .; D: TRBD1; DNA: TGTGCCAGCAGGGTTCCGGAAAAGAAGGGACAGGGAAGTACCTATAATTCACCCCTCCACTTT; CDR3: CASRVPEKKGQGSTYNSPLHF
J: TRBJ1-2; V: TRBV29-1; size: .; D: TRBD1; DNA: TGCAGCGTGGGCCAGGGGGAAGGCTACACCTTC; CDR3: CSVGQGEGYTF
J: TRBJ1-5; V: TRBV6-6; size: few; D: .; DNA: TGTGCCAGCAGTTACTCCGGGTTTAGCAATCAGCCCCAGCATTTT; CDR3: CASSYSGFSNQPQHF
J: TRBJ2-1; V: TRBV19; size: .; D: .; DNA: TGTGCCAGTAGTATAGTACAGAATGAGCAGTTCTTC; CDR3: CASSIVQNEQFF
J: TRBJ2-5; V: TRBV30; size: .; D: .; DNA: TGTGCCTGGAGTGTAGGGGGGGCGGCCCAGTACTTC; CDR3: CAWSVGGAAQYF
J: TRBJ1-1; V: TRBV3-1/TRBV3-2; size: .; D: .; DNA: TGTGCCAGCAGCCAAGGTGGGGTGAACACTGAAGCTTTCTTT; CDR3: CASSQGGVNTEAFF
J: TRBJ2-3; V: TRBV6-2/TRBV6-3; size: .; D: TRBD2; DNA: TGTGCCAGCAGTTACGCGGGAGGTACGGATACGCAGTATTTT; CDR3: CASSYAGGTDTQYF
J: TRBJ2-1; V: TRBV27; size: once; D: .; DNA: TGTGCCAGCAGTCCAGCAAGCTCCTACAATGAGCAGTTCTTC; CDR3: CASSPASSYNEQFF
J: TRBJ2-7; V: TRBV30; size: .; D: .; DNA: TGTGCCTCCTCGGGATCCTACTACGAGCAGTACTTC; CDR3: CASSGSYYEQYF